This TCR beta chain was recorded in a study of memory CD4+ T cells and cytomegalovirus serostatus. Study at large: Of the healthy Belgian adults, several were CMV seropositive and 24 seronegative. General study points: CD4+ memory repertoires contained 67 of 164 reported CMV TCRbeta sequences.

The table lists this clone with a count of one. Its antigen is unknown. Profiling relied on immunoSEQ multiplex PCR, and the TCRdb table lists in-frame clones only, not all of them. In the table there are more than 35,000 clones, 78% of which are singletons. Single viable CD3+CD4+CD8-CD45RO+ cells were sorted as the memory CD4+ T cells. Donors' CMV status reflects serum IgG against pp150, pp28, p38, p52. This CDR3 is built from 11 residues. Trimming removed 2 bases from V and 5 bases from J, with 5 bases in between. The V gene's germline CDR1 is SGHKS and CDR2 YYEKEE (reference sequence). V usage is TRBV5-5 and J usage is TRBJ2-7; a possible D gene is TRBD2 (5 bases). This sequence originates from an adult in good health and CMV-seronegative. Sequencing was performed on memory CD4+ T cells from blood. CDR3 bases: TGTGCCAGCAGCTTCGGGGACGAGCAGTACTTC. Its protein is CASSFGDEQYF.